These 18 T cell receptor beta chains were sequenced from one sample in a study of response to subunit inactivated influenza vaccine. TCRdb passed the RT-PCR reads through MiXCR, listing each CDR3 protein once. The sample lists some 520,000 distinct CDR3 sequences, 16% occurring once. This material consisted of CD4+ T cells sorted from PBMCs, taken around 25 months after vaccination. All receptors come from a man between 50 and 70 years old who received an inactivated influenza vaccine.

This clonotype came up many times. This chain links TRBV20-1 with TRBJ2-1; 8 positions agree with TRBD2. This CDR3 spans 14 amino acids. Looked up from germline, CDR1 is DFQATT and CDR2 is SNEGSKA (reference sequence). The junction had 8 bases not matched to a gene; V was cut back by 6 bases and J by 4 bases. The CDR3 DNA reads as TGCAGTGCACGAGGACTAGCATGGTACAATGAGCAGTTCTTC. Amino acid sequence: CSARGLAWYNEQFF.

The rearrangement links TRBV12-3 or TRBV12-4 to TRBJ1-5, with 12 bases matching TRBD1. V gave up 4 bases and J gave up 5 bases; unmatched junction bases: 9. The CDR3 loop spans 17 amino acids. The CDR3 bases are TGTGCCAGCAGTTCCTCACTGGGACAGGGGGCGGATCAGCCCCAGCATTTT. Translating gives CASSSSLGQGADQPQHF.

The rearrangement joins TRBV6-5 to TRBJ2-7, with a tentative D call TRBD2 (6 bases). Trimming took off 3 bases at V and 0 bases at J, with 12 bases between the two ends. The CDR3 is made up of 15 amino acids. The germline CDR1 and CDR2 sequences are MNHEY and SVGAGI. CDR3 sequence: CASSYKWRGSYEQYF. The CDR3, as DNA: TGTGCCAGCAGTTATAAATGGCGGGGCTCCTACGAGCAGTACTTC.

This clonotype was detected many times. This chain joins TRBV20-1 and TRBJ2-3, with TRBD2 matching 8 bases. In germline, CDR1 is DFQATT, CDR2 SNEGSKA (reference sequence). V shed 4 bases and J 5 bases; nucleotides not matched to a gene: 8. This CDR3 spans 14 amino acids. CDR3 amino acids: CSAKFPGGRDTQYF. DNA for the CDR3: TGCAGTGCTAAGTTCCCGGGGGGGAGAGATACGCAGTATTTT.

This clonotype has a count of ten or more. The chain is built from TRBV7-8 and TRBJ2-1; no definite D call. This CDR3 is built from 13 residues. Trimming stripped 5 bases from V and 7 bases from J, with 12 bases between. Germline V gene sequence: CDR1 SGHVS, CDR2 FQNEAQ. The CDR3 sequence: CASSPRVGNEQFF. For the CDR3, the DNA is TGTGCCAGCAGCCCCCGGGTGGGTAATGAGCAGTTCTTC.

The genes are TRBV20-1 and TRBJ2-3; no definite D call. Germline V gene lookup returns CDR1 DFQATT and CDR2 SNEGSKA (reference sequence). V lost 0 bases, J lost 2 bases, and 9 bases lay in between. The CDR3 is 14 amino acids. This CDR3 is CSARDRRVTDTQYF. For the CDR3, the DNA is TGCAGTGCTAGAGATCGTCGGGTCACAGATACGCAGTATTTT.

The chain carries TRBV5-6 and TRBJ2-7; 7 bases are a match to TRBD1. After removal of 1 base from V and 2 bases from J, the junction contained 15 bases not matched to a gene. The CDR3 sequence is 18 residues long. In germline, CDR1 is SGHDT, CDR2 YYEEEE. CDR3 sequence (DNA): TGTGCCAGCAGCTTGCTCAGGACAGGATTAGCCGGTACCTACGAGCAGTACTTC. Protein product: CASSLLRTGLAGTYEQYF. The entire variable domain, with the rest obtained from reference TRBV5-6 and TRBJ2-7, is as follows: DAGVTQSPTHLIKTRGQQVTLRCSPKSGHDTVSWYQQALGQGPQFIFQYYEEEERQRGNFPDRFSGHQFPNYSSELNVNALLLGDSALYLCASSLLRTGLAGTYEQYFGPGTRLTVT.

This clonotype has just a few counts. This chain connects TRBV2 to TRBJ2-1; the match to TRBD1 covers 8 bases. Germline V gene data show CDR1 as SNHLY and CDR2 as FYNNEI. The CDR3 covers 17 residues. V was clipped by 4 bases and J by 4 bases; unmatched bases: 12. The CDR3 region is CASSVGTGEKGYNEQFF. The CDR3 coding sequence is TGTGCCAGCAGTGTTGGGACAGGAGAAAAGGGGTACAATGAGCAGTTCTTC.

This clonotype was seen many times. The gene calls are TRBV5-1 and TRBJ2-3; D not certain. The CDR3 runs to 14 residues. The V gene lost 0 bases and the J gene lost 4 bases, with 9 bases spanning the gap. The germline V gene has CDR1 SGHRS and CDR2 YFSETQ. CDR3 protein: CASSLAGSADTQYF. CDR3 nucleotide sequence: TGCGCCAGCAGCTTGGCCGGTTCTGCAGATACGCAGTATTTT.

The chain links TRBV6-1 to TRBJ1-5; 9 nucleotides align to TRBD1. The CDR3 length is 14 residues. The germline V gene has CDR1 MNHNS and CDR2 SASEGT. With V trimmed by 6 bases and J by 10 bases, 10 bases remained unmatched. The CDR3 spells CASSDFGTGRPQHF. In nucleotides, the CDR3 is TGTGCCAGCAGCGATTTCGGGACAGGGCGTCCCCAGCATTTT.

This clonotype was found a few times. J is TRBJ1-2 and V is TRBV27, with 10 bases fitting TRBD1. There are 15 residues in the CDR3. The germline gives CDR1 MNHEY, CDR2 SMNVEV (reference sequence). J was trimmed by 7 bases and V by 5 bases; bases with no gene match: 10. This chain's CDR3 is CASSLLTGGVTGYTF. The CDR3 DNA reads TGTGCCAGCAGTCTCTTGACAGGGGGCGTAACTGGCTACACCTTC.

The CDR3 DNA reads as TGTGCCAGCAGCTTACTAGCGGGAGGGCCCTTTGAGCAGTTCTTC. Protein: CASSLLAGGPFEQFF. V gene TRBV7-9 combines with J gene TRBJ2-1; 12 bases are a match to TRBD2. Germline CDR1 and CDR2: SEHNR and FQNEAQ (reference sequence). The CDR3 spans 15 residues. V lost 2 bases, J lost 9 bases, and 5 bases stayed unmatched.

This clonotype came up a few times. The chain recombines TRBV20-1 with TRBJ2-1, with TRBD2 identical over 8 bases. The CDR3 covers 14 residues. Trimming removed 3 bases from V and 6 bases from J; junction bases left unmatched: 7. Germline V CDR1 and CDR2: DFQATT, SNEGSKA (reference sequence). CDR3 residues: CSARSGTRGNEQFF. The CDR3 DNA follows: TGCAGTGCTAGGTCCGGGACTAGGGGCAATGAGCAGTTCTTC.

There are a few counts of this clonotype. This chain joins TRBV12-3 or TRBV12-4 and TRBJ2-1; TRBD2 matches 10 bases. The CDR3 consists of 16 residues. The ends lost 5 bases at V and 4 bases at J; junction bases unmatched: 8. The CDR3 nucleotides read TGTGCCAGCAGTAAACGGACTAGCGGTAATTACAATGAGCAGTTCTTC. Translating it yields CASSKRTSGNYNEQFF.

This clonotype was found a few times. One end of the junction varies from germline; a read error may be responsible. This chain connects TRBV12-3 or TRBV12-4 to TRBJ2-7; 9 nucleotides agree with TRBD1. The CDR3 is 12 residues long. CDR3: CASSMDRGPGNF. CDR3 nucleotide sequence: TGTGCCAGCAGTATGGACAGGGGCCCCGGTAACTTC.

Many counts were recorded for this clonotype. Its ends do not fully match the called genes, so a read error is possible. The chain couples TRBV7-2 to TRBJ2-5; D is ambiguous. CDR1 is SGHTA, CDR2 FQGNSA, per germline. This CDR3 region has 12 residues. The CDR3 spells CASSLQQETQYF. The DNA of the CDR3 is TGCGCCAGCAGCTTGCAGCAAGAGACCCAGTACTTC.

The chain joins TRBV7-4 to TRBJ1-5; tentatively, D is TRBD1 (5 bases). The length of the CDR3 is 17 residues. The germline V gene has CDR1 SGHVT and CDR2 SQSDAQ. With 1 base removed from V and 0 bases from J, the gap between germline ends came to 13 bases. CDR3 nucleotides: TGTGCCAGCAGCTTAGAGCGGGACGGCCCTAGCAATCAGCCCCAGCATTTT. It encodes CASSLERDGPSNQPQHF.

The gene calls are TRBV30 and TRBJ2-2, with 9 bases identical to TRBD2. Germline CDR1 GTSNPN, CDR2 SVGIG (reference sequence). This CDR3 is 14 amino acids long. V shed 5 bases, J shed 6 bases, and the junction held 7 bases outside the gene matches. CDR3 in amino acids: CAWAGTSFAGELFF. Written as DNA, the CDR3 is TGTGCCTGGGCCGGGACTAGCTTTGCCGGGGAGCTGTTTTTT.